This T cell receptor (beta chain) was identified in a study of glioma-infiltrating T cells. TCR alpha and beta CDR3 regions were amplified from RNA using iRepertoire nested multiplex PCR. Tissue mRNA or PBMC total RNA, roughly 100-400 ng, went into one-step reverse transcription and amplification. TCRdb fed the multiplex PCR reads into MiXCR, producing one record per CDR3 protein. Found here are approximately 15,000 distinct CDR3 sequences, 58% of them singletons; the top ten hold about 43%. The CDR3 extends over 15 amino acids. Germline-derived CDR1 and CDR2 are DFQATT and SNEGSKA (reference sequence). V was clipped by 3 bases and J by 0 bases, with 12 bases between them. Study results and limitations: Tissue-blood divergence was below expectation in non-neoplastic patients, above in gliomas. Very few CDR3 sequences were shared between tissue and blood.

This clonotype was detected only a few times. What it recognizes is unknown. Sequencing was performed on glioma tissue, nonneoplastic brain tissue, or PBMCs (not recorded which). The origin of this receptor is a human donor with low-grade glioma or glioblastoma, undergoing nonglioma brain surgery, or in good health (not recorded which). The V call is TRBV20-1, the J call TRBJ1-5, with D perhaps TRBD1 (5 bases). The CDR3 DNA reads TGCAGTGCTAGCGCAGGGCCGCATAGCAATCAGCCCCAGCATTTT. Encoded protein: CSASAGPHSNQPQHF.